Following are 28 T cell receptor beta chains from one sample sequenced in a study of Graves' ophthalmopathy and Graves' hyperthyroidism. The sequenced template was RNA, covering the TCR beta CDR3 region. In the first round, RT-PCR was carried out with HTBI primers, and a multiplex PCR formed the second round. TCRdb independently ran MiXCR on the multiplex PCR reads; one entry per CDR3 protein. The table has 620,000 or so distinct CDR3 sequences, 20% to 25% seen once. The source material was peripheral blood. Every receptor here comes from a woman aged 18-30 years with stable Graves' hyperthyroidism. Some clones in this sample may be carry-over from other donors' samples.

This clonotype was observed many times. The chain combines TRBV28 with TRBJ1-3; D gene ambiguous. This CDR3 is 13 amino acids long. V was cut by 2 bases and J by 2 bases, with 4 bases left in between. Germline CDR1 is MDHEN and CDR2 is SYDVKM. The CDR3 is CASSLGAGNTIYF. DNA for the CDR3: TGTGCCAGCAGTTTAGGCGCTGGAAACACCATATATTTT.

The rearrangement uses TRBV6-1 and TRBJ2-7; weak D call: TRBD1 (6 bases). Germline CDR1 is MNHNS and CDR2 is SASEGT. This CDR3 is built from 15 residues. Between the trimmed V and J ends, which lost 2 bases and 4 bases, there was a span of 15 bases. Here the CDR3 DNA reads TGTGCCAGCAGTGAATACCCGGACAGATTGTACGAGCAGTACTTC. This sequence encodes CASSEYPDRLYEQYF.

A few counts support this clonotype. The rearrangement uses TRBV5-1 and TRBJ2-4, with TRBD2 matching over 9 bases. Germline CDR1 reads SGHRS; CDR2 reads YFSETQ. The CDR3 covers 17 residues. V lost 3 bases to trimming and J lost 3 bases; unmatched junction nucleotides: 10. The CDR3 coding sequence is TGCGCCAGCAGCTCTAGCGGGATCAACGAGGGCAAAAACATTCAGTACTTC. Translation gives CASSSSGINEGKNIQYF. The entire variable domain, with the rest obtained from reference TRBV5-1 and TRBJ2-4, is as follows: KAGVTQTPRYLIKTRGQQVTLSCSPISGHRSVSWYQQTPGQGLQFLFEYFSETQRNKGNFPGRFSGRQFSNSRSEMNVSTLELGDSALYLCASSSSGINEGKNIQYFGAGTRLSVL.

This clonotype was counted ten times or more. The chain uses TRBV20-1 and TRBJ2-7; D is perhaps TRBD2 (5 bases). The germline CDR1 and CDR2 sequences are DFQATT and SNEGSKA (reference sequence). The V gene lost 3 bases and the J gene lost 7 bases, with 16 bases spanning the gap. This CDR3 region has 13 residues. In DNA form, the CDR3 reads TGCAGTGCTAGTGACGGGCCGACGGGGGAGCAGTACTTC. Translation gives CSASDGPTGEQYF.

This clonotype came up many times. The chain uses TRBV19 and TRBJ1-5, with D tentatively TRBD1 (6 bases). V was pared by 4 bases and J by 5 bases, with 12 bases between. The CDR3 spans 14 residues. The germline V gene has CDR1 LNHDA and CDR2 SQIVND (reference sequence). The CDR3 protein is CASSRGHSDQPQHF. In nucleotides, the CDR3 is TGTGCCAGTAGTAGGGGACATTCTGATCAGCCCCAGCATTTT.

This clonotype was seen at least ten times. The chain carries TRBV19 and TRBJ1-6, with D unclear. Germline V gene lookup returns CDR1 LNHDA and CDR2 SQIVND (reference sequence). Trimming removed 6 bases from V and 7 bases from J, with 7 bases in between. The length of the CDR3 is 12 residues. The CDR3 sequence: CASRVRNSPLHF. CDR3 DNA: TGTGCCAGTAGAGTCAGGAATTCACCCCTCCACTTT.

The rearrangement joins TRBV4-1 to TRBJ1-3; D may be TRBD1 (6 bases). The CDR3 totals 17 residues. Germline loops: CDR1 MGHRA, CDR2 YSYEKL. V was trimmed by 1 base and J by 4 bases, leaving 17 bases between them. This chain's CDR3 is CASSQGFTGRAGNTIYF. CDR3 DNA: TGCGCCAGCAGCCAAGGGTTCACAGGGAGGGCAGGAAACACCATATATTTT.

This clonotype was found many times. The chain recombines TRBV6-2 or TRBV6-3 with TRBJ1-2; the D is unclear. V lost 2 bases and J lost 2, with 12 bases in between. In germline, CDR1 is MNHEY, CDR2 SVGEGT. This CDR3 comprises 15 residues. The CDR3 here is CASSYPTGRNYGYTF. For the CDR3, the DNA is TGTGCCAGCAGTTACCCTACCGGGCGGAACTATGGCTACACCTTC.

This clonotype has a handful of counts. The rearrangement links TRBV5-1 to TRBJ2-4; 14 bases fit TRBD2. The CDR3 loop spans 17 amino acids. Germline V gene data show CDR1 as SGHRS and CDR2 as YFSETQ. The ends lost 0 bases at V and 5 bases at J; junction bases unmatched: 4. CDR3 amino acids: CASSLVGLAGAQNIQYF. The CDR3 DNA sequence: TGCGCCAGCAGCTTGGTGGGACTAGCGGGGGCCCAAAACATTCAGTACTTC.

This clonotype came up many times. CDR3: CASSQMATETQYF. The DNA for the CDR3 is TGTGCCAGCAGCCAAATGGCGACGGAGACCCAGTACTTC. J is TRBJ2-5 and V is TRBV3-1; D is undetermined. Trimming removed 2 bases at V and 5 bases at J, with 9 bases between. Per the germline V gene, CDR1 is LGHDT and CDR2 is YNNKEL (reference sequence). The CDR3 totals 13 residues.

This clonotype was counted only a few times. This CDR3 reads CSARDIGPGELFF. CDR3 sequence (DNA): TGCAGTGCTAGAGATATAGGGCCCGGGGAGCTGTTTTTT. The rearrangement joins TRBV20-1 to TRBJ2-2; unclear D gene. Germline CDR1 and CDR2: DFQATT and SNEGSKA (reference sequence). The CDR3 extends over 13 amino acids. V lost 0 bases to trimming and J lost 6 bases, with 8 bases between them.

There are many counts of this clonotype. The V call is TRBV10-3, the J call TRBJ2-7, with D uncertain. The V gene lost 2 bases and the J gene lost 3 bases, with 8 bases spanning the gap. Germline lookup yields CDR1 ENHRY and CDR2 SYGVKD. The CDR3 runs 13 residues. The CDR3 DNA reads TGTGCCATCAGTGAGGCCCCAGGCTACGAGCAGTACTTC. Its translation: CAISEAPGYEQYF.

At least ten counts were recorded for this clonotype. The chain couples TRBV9 to TRBJ1-2; TRBD1 is a possible D gene (5 bases). Trimming cost V 5 bases and J 4 bases, with 18 bases left between them. CDR1 and CDR2 from the germline V gene are SGDLS and YYNGEE. This CDR3 is built from 15 residues. The CDR3 here is CASSRSGGGTYGYTF. The CDR3, as DNA: TGTGCCAGCAGTAGGAGTGGTGGGGGGACCTATGGCTACACCTTC.

This clonotype was counted many times. The chain has TRBV5-1 and TRBJ2-7; 8 bases are shared with TRBD2. Germline CDR1 and CDR2: SGHRS and YFSETQ. Unmatched junction bases numbered 2, after V lost 1 base and J lost 5 bases. The CDR3 contains 13 residues. The CDR3 protein is CASSLREGNEQYF. CDR3 sequence (DNA): TGCGCCAGCAGCTTGCGGGAGGGTAACGAGCAGTACTTC.

Many counts were recorded for this clonotype. V gene TRBV12-3 or TRBV12-4 combines with J gene TRBJ1-5; TRBD1 agrees at 7 bases. The CDR3 totals 15 residues. V shed 6 bases, J shed 6 bases, and the junction held 11 bases outside the gene matches. The CDR3 DNA reads as TGTGCCAGCAGCGAACGGGACAGACTAACTCAGCCCCAGCATTTT. The encoded protein is CASSERDRLTQPQHF.

The chain carries TRBV19 and TRBJ1-1; no definite D call. The V gene lost 6 bases and the J gene lost 1 base, with 21 bases spanning the gap. CDR3 length: 17 residues. Per the germline V gene, CDR1 is LNHDA and CDR2 is SQIVND (reference sequence). The CDR3 DNA reads TGTGCCAGTAGCATGTTTGATCGTTCTACCTGGAACACTGAAGCTTTCTTT. It specifies CASSMFDRSTWNTEAFF. Drawing the rest from reference TRBV19 and TRBJ1-1, the complete variable domain is DGGITQSPKYLFRKEGQNVTLSCEQNLNHDAMYWYRQDPGQGLRLIYYSQIVNDFQKGDIAEGYSVSREKKESFPLTVTSAQKNPTAFYLCASSMFDRSTWNTEAFFGQGTRLTVV.

This clonotype was found many times. V is TRBV6-1 and J is TRBJ1-6, with 7 bases matching TRBD1. Germline CDR1 is MNHNS and CDR2 is SASEGT. The junction had 14 bases not matched to a gene; V was cut back by 3 bases and J by 3 bases. The CDR3 has 19 amino acids. For the CDR3, the DNA is TGTGCCAGCAGTGATACCTGGCCGGGACAGAACAACTATAATTCACCCCTCCACTTT. This encodes CASSDTWPGQNNYNSPLHF.

The rearrangement links TRBV10-2 to TRBJ2-6; the match to TRBD2 covers 14 bases. Germline CDR1 reads WSHSY; CDR2 reads SAAADI. J was trimmed by 2 bases and V by 6 bases; bases with no gene match: 3. CDR3 length equals 17 residues. In DNA, the CDR3 is TGCGCCAGCAGCCTGACTAGCGGGGGGGCTGGGGCCAACGTCCTGACTTTC. Translation gives CASSLTSGGAGANVLTF.

This clonotype showed up just a few times. The chain joins TRBV24-1 to TRBJ2-2; 14 bases line up with TRBD2. The V gene end was trimmed by 4 bases and the J gene end by 5 bases; junction bases not matched to a gene: 8. The CDR3 consists of 18 residues. CDR1 and CDR2 from the germline V gene are KGHDR and SFDVKD. The CDR3: CATSDPGLAGAQTGELFF. The CDR3 DNA follows: TGTGCCACCAGTGACCCGGGACTAGCGGGGGCCCAAACCGGGGAGCTGTTTTTT.

V gene TRBV19 combines with J gene TRBJ1-6; perhaps TRBD1 as D (6 bases). Germline V gene sequence: CDR1 LNHDA, CDR2 SQIVND (reference sequence). Deletions cut 6 bases from V and 5 bases from J, with 14 bases between. The CDR3 is 15 amino acids. The CDR3, as DNA: TGTGCCAGTAGACCTCGGAAGGGGGATAATTCACCCCTCCACTTT. Its translation is CASRPRKGDNSPLHF.

This clonotype has ten or more counts. The chain couples TRBV19 to TRBJ1-5; 8 positions agree with TRBD1. V lost 5 bases, J lost 3 bases, and 6 bases stayed unmatched. CDR1 and CDR2 from the germline V gene are LNHDA and SQIVND (reference sequence). The CDR3 consists of 15 residues. The CDR3 region is CASSSGQAINQPQHF. DNA for the CDR3: TGTGCCAGTAGTTCGGGACAGGCCATCAATCAGCCCCAGCATTTT.

The chain recombines TRBV6-1 with TRBJ1-5, with D unclear. Looked up from germline, CDR1 is MNHNS and CDR2 is SASEGT. Trimming stripped 3 bases from V and 9 bases from J, with 9 bases between. The CDR3 loop spans 12 amino acids. The CDR3 nucleotides read TGTGCCAGCAGTGAGTCTGGCAGGCCCCAGCATTTT. It is translated as CASSESGRPQHF.

In its sample, this clonotype was seen a few times. The CDR3 here is CASSSTGIHEQYF. In DNA, the CDR3 is TGTGCCAGCAGCTCGACAGGGATCCACGAGCAGTACTTC. The V gene is TRBV7-9, the J gene TRBJ2-7, with 7 nucleotides matching TRBD1. V trimming: 4 bases; J trimming: 5 bases; junction bases outside the gene matches: 5. Germline V lookup: CDR1 SEHNR, CDR2 FQNEAQ (reference sequence). The CDR3 spans 13 residues.

In this sample, this clonotype turned up many times. CDR3 nucleotide sequence: TGTGCCAGCAGCGCGGCCGGCAGAACCCACGAGTACGAGCAGTACTTC. It encodes CASSAAGRTHEYEQYF. The genes are TRBV13 and TRBJ2-7; D gene unclear. V gave up 5 bases and J gave up 4 bases, with 21 bases separating them. This CDR3 comprises 16 residues. Germline assignment: CDR1 PRHDT and CDR2 FYEKMQ (reference sequence).

The rearrangement joins TRBV28 to TRBJ2-5; 8 bases align to TRBD1. V trimming: 7 bases; J trimming: 2 bases; junction bases outside the gene matches: 12. There are 16 residues in the CDR3. CDR1 and CDR2 (germline): MDHEN, SYDVKM. The CDR3 DNA sequence: TGTGCCAGCACCCCCGGGACAGGAGGAATTCAAGAGACCCAGTACTTC. It encodes CASTPGTGGIQETQYF.

The table lists this clonotype with many counts. The chain recombines TRBV6-1 with TRBJ2-5; perhaps TRBD2 as D (5 bases). With 10 bases removed from V and 4 bases from J, the gap between germline ends came to 16 bases. Germline V gene data show CDR1 as MNHNS and CDR2 as SASEGT. The CDR3 has 13 residues. The CDR3 sequence is CATQNGLGETQYF. CDR3 nucleotides: TGTGCCACCCAAAACGGACTCGGAGAGACCCAGTACTTC.

The chain joins TRBV6-5 to TRBJ1-2; D unclear. The CDR3 spans 16 residues. Between the trimmed V and J ends, which lost 2 bases and 5 bases, there was a span of 18 bases. CDR1 is MNHEY and CDR2 is SVGAGI in the germline V gene. CDR3 coding DNA: TGTGCCAGCAGTTACCGCTCTTCGGGTGTCAGTTATGGCTACACCTTC. This translates into CASSYRSSGVSYGYTF.

This clonotype was picked up a small number of times. The J gene is TRBJ1-5, the V gene TRBV4-1; a possible D gene is TRBD1 (5 bases). Trimming cost V 2 bases and J 9 bases, with 14 bases left between them. Germline V lookup: CDR1 MGHRA, CDR2 YSYEKL. The CDR3 has 14 amino acids. The CDR3 nucleotides are TGCGCCAGCAGCCAACCCGGGACCCCAAGGCCCCAGCATTTT. This translates into CASSQPGTPRPQHF.